This TCR beta chain was found in a study of a mutant IDH1 vaccine in newly diagnosed glioma. The overall study: Among treated patients, roughly 60% were male and around 40% female, and mean age was about 39 years. Previous treatment comprised radiotherapy, temozolomide, or both, mostly both.

Time point described: baseline, week 1 (first vaccination visit). Sample treatment: pre-vaccination baseline after standard-of-care therapy. TCRdb keeps only in-frame clones here, not all; method: immunoSEQ multiplex PCR. Seen here are around 56,000 clones, about 91% observed once, and the top ten hold roughly 2.5%. The length of the CDR3 is 15 residues. V dropped 9 bases and J dropped 5; count of bases not matched to a gene: 7. The germline gives CDR1 SGHAT, CDR2 FQNNGV. The receptor comes from a man aged 45-65 years with glioma. Source: PBMCs, taken from a glioma patient treated with radiotherapy, temozolomide or both. The chain joins TRBV11-2 to TRBJ2-5; TRBD2 matches 15 bases. CDR3 in DNA: TGTGCCAGTCGGACTAGCGGGGGGGCCGGGGAGACCCAGTACTTC. Translating gives CASRTSGGAGETQYF.